What follows are 8 T cell receptor beta chains derived from one specimen sequenced in a study of blood T cell repertoires in COVID-19. Data came from immunoSEQ multiplex PCR; TCRdb stores just in-frame clones and leaves some out. The top ten hold roughly 2.9% of the sample, which has 250,000 to 400,000 clones, roughly nine tenths seen once. Sample: peripheral blood. Receptors originate from a young woman with COVID-19, enrolled during active disease.

The sample holds one count of this clone. CDR3 protein: CASSLRQGASSYNEQFF. CDR3 DNA: TGTGCCAGCAGCTTAAGACAGGGGGCGAGCTCCTACAATGAGCAGTTCTTC. The chain couples TRBV7-8 to TRBJ2-1; TRBD1 matches at 10 bases. Unmatched junction bases numbered 4, after V lost 2 bases and J lost 0 bases. CDR3 length: 17 residues. Germline V gene data show CDR1 as SGHVS and CDR2 as FQNEAQ.

The rearrangement joins TRBV5-1 to TRBJ2-5, with 7 bases matching TRBD2. The V segment lost 3 bases and the J segment 5 bases; nucleotides outside the gene matches: 7. The CDR3 loop spans 14 amino acids. The germline V gene has CDR1 SGHRS and CDR2 YFSETQ. CDR3 nucleotides: TGCGCCAGCAGCTCGCCGAGGGGAGGGGAGACCCAGTACTTC. Translating it yields CASSSPRGGETQYF.

The chain joins TRBV6-5 to TRBJ1-3; 8 nucleotides match TRBD1. CDR3 length equals 13 residues. The ends lost 5 bases at V and 7 bases at J; junction bases unmatched: 4. CDR1 MNHEY and CDR2 SVGAGI come from the germline V gene. Written as DNA, the CDR3 is TGTGCCAGCAGTATGGACAGGGAGAACACCATATATTTT. Its translation: CASSMDRENTIYF.

The chain carries TRBV19 and TRBJ2-4, with a possible D match to TRBD1 (5 bases). This CDR3 has 16 amino acids. Looked up from germline, CDR1 is LNHDA and CDR2 is SQIVND (reference sequence). The V end lost 1 base, the J end lost 0 bases, and 10 bases lay between the germline ends. CDR3 loop: CASSIGQSLAKNIQYF. The CDR3 region has the DNA TGTGCCAGTAGTATAGGACAGTCATTAGCCAAAAACATTCAGTACTTC.

V and J are TRBV28 and TRBJ2-7, with D maybe TRBD2 (6 bases). V was trimmed by 4 bases and J by 2 bases, leaving 15 bases between them. Per germline, CDR1 MDHEN and CDR2 SYDVKM. The CDR3 has 15 amino acids. This chain's CDR3 is CASSSNGGIPYEQYF. The CDR3 region has the DNA TGTGCCAGCAGTTCTAACGGAGGGATCCCCTACGAGCAGTACTTC.

Concerning this clone: Within the sample, other DNA sequences also encode this same CDR3. This chain joins TRBV19 and TRBJ2-1, with 7 bases fitting TRBD2. This CDR3 is built from 14 residues. Germline lookup yields CDR1 LNHDA and CDR2 SQIVND (reference sequence). J lost 1 base, V lost 8 bases, and 5 bases had no gene match. The CDR3 nucleotides read TGTGCCAGTTCACCGGGGGGATCCTACAATGAGCAGTTCTTC. As protein: CASSPGGSYNEQFF. Full variable domain (remainder filled in from reference TRBV19 and TRBJ2-1): DGGITQSPKYLFRKEGQNVTLSCEQNLNHDAMYWYRQDPGQGLRLIYYSQIVNDFQKGDIAEGYSVSREKKESFPLTVTSAQKNPTAFYLCASSPGGSYNEQFFGPGTRLTVL.

This chain links TRBV7-2 with TRBJ1-2, with D perhaps TRBD1 (5 bases). The CDR3 contains 13 residues. Per the germline V gene, CDR1 is SGHTA and CDR2 is FQGNSA. V gave up 2 bases and J gave up 10 bases, with 14 bases separating them. Written as DNA, the CDR3 is TGTGCCAGCAGCTTAAACGAGGGGAGGCACTACACCTTC. Encoded protein: CASSLNEGRHYTF. The variable domain in full, with the rest retrieved from reference TRBV7-2 and TRBJ1-2, is GAGVSQSPSNKVTEKGKDVELRCDPISGHTALYWYRQSLGQGLEFLIYFQGNSAPDKSGLPSDRFSAERTGGSVSTLTIQRTQQEDSAVYLCASSLNEGRHYTFGSGTRLTVV.

V is TRBV27 and J is TRBJ2-7, with D possibly being TRBD2 (6 bases). The CDR3 spans 14 residues. V dropped 3 bases and J dropped 4 bases, with 13 bases sitting between them. Germline-derived CDR1 and CDR2 are MNHEY and SMNVEV (reference sequence). The CDR3 loop is CASSFGGLRYEQYF. The DNA of the CDR3 is TGTGCCAGCAGTTTTGGAGGACTAAGGTACGAGCAGTACTTC.